This T cell receptor (beta chain) was recovered during a study of blood T cell repertoires in COVID-19. The assay was immunoSEQ multiplex PCR, and TCRdb's table has in-frame clones only and misses some. Of about 150,000 clones listed, 75% to 90% were seen once; the top ten hold under 0.75%. Trimming left V 6 bases short and J 4 bases short, with 10 bases between. Germline loops: CDR1 MNHNS, CDR2 SASEGT. The CDR3 contains 12 residues. This chain connects TRBV6-1 to TRBJ2-7, with D possibly matching TRBD1 (5 bases). Sequencing input: peripheral blood. The clonotype comes from a man between 60 and 70 years old with acute or convalescent COVID-19. CDR3 coding DNA: TGTGCCAGCAGCCATACAGGTTACGAGCAGTACTTC. Residues: CASSHTGYEQYF.